The following is a TCR beta chain sequence with its context. This record comes from a study of blood T cell repertoires in COVID-19. TCRdb's table, derived via immunoSEQ multiplex PCR, lists solely in-frame clones and lacks some. This repertoire shows about 130,000 clones, 88% found once; its top ten account for 10%. The ends were cut back, 2 bases at V and 0 bases at J, with 23 bases in the middle. CDR3 size: 19 residues. Germline assignment: CDR1 SGHRS and CDR2 YFSETQ. The chain uses TRBV5-1 and TRBJ1-1; no definite D call. This sequence originates from a middle-aged man with acute or convalescent COVID-19. The sample was peripheral blood. CDR3 sequence: CASSFITTTGGLVNTEAFF. For the CDR3, the DNA is TGCGCCAGCAGCTTTATTACGACAACGGGAGGCTTGGTGAACACTGAAGCTTTCTTT. The full variable domain, completed using reference TRBV5-1 and TRBJ1-1, is KAGVTQTPRYLIKTRGQQVTLSCSPISGHRSVSWYQQTPGQGLQFLFEYFSETQRNKGNFPGRFSGRQFSNSRSEMNVSTLELGDSALYLCASSFITTTGGLVNTEAFFGQGTRLTVV.